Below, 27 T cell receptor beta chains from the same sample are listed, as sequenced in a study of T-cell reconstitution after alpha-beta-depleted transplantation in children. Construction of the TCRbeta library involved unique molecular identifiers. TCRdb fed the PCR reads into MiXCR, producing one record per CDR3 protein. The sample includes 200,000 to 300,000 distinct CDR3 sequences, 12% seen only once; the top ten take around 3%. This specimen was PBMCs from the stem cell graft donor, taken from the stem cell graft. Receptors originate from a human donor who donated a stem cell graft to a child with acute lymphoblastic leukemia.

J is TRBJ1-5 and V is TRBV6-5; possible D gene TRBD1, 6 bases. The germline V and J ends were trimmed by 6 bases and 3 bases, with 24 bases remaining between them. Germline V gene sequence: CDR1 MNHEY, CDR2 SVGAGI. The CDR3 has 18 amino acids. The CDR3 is CASSQPPGTPWFNQPQHF. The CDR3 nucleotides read TGTGCCAGCAGCCAACCCCCCGGGACACCCTGGTTCAATCAGCCCCAGCATTTT.

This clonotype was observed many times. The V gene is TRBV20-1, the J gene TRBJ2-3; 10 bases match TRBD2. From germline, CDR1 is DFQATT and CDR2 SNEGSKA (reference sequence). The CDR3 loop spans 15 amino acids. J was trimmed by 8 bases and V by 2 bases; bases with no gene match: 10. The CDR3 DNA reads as TGCAGTGCTAGACAACTAGCGGGATGGGGCGGTACGCAGTATTTT. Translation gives CSARQLAGWGGTQYF.

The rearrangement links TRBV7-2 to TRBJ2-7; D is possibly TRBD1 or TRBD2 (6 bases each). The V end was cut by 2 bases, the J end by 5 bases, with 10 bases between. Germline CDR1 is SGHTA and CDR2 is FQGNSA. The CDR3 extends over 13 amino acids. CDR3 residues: CASSLRRGHEQYF. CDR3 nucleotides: TGTGCCAGCAGCTTACGACGGGGGCACGAGCAGTACTTC. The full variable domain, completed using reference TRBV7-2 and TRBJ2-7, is GAGVSQSPSNKVTEKGKDVELRCDPISGHTALYWYRQSLGQGLEFLIYFQGNSAPDKSGLPSDRFSAERTGGSVSTLTIQRTQQEDSAVYLCASSLRRGHEQYFGPGTRLTVT.

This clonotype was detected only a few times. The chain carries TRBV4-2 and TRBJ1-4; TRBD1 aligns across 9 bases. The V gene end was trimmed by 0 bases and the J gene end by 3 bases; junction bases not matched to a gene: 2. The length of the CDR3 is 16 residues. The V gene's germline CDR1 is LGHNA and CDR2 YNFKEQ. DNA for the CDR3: TGTGCCAGCAGCCAAGACGGGACAGGGTCTAATGAAAAACTGTTTTTT. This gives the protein CASSQDGTGSNEKLFF.

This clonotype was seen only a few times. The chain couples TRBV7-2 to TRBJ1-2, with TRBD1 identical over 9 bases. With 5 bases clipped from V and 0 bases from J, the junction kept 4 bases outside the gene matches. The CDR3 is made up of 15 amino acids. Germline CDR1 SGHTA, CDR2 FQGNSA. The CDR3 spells CASSPRTGANYGYTF. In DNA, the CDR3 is TGTGCCAGCAGCCCCCGGACAGGGGCTAACTATGGCTACACCTTC. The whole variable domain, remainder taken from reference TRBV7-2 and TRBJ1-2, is GAGVSQSPSNKVTEKGKDVELRCDPISGHTALYWYRQSLGQGLEFLIYFQGNSAPDKSGLPSDRFSAERTGGSVSTLTIQRTQQEDSAVYLCASSPRTGANYGYTFGSGTRLTVV.

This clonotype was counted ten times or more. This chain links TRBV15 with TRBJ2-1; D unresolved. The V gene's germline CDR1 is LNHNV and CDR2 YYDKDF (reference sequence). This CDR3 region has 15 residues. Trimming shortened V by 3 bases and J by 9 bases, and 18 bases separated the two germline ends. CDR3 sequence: CATSSSGLRQSEQFF. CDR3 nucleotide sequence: TGTGCCACCAGCAGCTCCGGGCTGAGGCAAAGTGAGCAGTTCTTC.

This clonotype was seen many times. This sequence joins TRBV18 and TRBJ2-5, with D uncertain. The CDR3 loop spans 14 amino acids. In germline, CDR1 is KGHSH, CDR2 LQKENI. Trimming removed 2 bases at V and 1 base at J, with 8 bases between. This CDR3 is CASSPRAVQETQYF. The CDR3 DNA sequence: TGTGCCAGCTCACCAAGGGCGGTCCAAGAGACCCAGTACTTC.

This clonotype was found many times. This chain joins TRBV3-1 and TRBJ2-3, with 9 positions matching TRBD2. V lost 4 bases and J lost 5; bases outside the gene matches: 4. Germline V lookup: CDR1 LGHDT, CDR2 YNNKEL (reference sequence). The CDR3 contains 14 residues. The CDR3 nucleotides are TGTGCCAGCAGCCTAGCGGGAGTAAAAGATACGCAGTATTTT. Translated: CASSLAGVKDTQYF.

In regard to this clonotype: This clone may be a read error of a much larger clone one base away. DNA of the CDR3: TGTGCCAGCAGAGGCGGGGCAGACGAATCCTACGAGCAGTACTTC. The encoded protein is CASRGGADESYEQYF. The chain links TRBV11-1 to TRBJ2-7; a possible D gene is TRBD2 (6 bases). CDR3 size: 15 residues. V was cut by 6 bases and J by 1 base, with 16 bases left in between. Per the germline V gene, CDR1 is SGHAT and CDR2 is FQDESV (reference sequence). The full variable domain, rest sourced from reference TRBV11-1 and TRBJ2-7, is EAEVAQSPRYKITEKSQAVAFWCDPISGHATLYWYRQILGQGPELLVQFQDESVVDDSQLPKDRFSAERLKGVDSTLKIQPAELGDSAMYLCASRGGADESYEQYFGPGTRLTVT.

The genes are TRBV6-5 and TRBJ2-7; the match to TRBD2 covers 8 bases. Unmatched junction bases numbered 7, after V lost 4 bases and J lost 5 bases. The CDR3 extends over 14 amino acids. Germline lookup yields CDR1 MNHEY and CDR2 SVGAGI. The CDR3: CASSLAGTRNEQYF. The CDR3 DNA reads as TGTGCCAGCAGTTTAGCAGGGACTAGAAACGAGCAGTACTTC.

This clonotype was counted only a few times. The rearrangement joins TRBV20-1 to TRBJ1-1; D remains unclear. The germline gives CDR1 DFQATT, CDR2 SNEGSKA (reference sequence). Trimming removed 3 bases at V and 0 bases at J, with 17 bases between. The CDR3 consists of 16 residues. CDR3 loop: CSASAWQAIMNTEAFF. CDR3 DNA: TGCAGTGCTAGCGCGTGGCAGGCAATTATGAACACTGAAGCTTTCTTT.

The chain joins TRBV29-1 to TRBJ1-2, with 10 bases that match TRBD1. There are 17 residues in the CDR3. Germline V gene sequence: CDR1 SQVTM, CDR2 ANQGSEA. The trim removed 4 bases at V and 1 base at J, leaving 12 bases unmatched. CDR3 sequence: CSVVVRGTGDYNYGYTF. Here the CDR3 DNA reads TGCAGCGTTGTTGTAAGGGGGACAGGGGATTATAACTATGGCTACACCTTC.

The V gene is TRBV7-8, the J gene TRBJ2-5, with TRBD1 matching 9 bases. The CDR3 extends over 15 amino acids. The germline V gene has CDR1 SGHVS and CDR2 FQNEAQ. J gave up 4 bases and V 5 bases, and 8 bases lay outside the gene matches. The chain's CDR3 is CASSEDRDRAETQYF. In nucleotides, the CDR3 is TGTGCCAGCAGCGAAGACCGGGACAGGGCAGAGACCCAGTACTTC.

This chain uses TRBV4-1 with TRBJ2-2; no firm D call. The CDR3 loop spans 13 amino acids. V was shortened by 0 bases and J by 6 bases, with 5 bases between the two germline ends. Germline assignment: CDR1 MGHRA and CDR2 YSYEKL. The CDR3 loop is CASSQEAAGELFF. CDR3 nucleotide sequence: TGCGCCAGCAGCCAAGAAGCCGCCGGGGAGCTGTTTTTT.

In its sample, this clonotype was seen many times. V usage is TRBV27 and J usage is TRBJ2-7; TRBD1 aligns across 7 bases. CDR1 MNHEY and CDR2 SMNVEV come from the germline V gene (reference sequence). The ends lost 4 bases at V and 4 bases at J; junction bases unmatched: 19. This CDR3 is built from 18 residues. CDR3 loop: CASSSSPMRQGFKYEQYF. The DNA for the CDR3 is TGTGCCAGCAGTTCAAGCCCTATGCGACAGGGTTTCAAGTACGAGCAGTACTTC.

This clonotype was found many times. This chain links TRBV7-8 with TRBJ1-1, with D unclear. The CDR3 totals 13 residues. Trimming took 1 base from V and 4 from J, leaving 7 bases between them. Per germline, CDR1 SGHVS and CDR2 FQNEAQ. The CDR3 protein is CASSLGNSTEAFF. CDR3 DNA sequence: TGTGCCAGCAGCTTAGGGAATTCCACTGAAGCTTTCTTT. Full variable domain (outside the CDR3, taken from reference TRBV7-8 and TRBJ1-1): GAGVSQSPRYKVAKRGQDVALRCDPISGHVSLFWYQQALGQGPEFLTYFQNEAQLDKSGLPSDRFFAERPEGSVSTLKIQRTQQEDSAVYLCASSLGNSTEAFFGQGTRLTVV.

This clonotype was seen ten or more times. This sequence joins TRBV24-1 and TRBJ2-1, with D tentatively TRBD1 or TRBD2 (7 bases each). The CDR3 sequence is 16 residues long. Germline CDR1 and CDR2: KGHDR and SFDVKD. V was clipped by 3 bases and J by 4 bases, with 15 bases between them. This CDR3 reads CATSDPRQGGYNEQFF. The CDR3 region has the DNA TGTGCCACCAGTGATCCTAGACAGGGAGGGTACAATGAGCAGTTCTTC.

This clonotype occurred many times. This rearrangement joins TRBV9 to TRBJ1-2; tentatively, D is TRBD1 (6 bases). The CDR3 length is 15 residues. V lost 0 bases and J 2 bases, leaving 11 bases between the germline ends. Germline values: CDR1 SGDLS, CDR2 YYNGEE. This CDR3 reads CASSVEGRGNYGYTF. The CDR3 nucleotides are TGTGCCAGCAGCGTAGAAGGAAGGGGGAACTATGGCTACACCTTC.

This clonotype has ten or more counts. CDR3 sequence reads: CASSPLMEGTKNIQYF. The CDR3 DNA reads as TGTGCCAGCAGCCCGCTAATGGAGGGGACCAAAAACATTCAGTACTTC. V is TRBV7-9 and J is TRBJ2-4; possibly TRBD2 for D (6 bases). V dropped 5 bases and J dropped 2 bases, with 16 bases sitting between them. Germline values: CDR1 SEHNR, CDR2 FQNEAQ (reference sequence). The CDR3 is made up of 16 amino acids.

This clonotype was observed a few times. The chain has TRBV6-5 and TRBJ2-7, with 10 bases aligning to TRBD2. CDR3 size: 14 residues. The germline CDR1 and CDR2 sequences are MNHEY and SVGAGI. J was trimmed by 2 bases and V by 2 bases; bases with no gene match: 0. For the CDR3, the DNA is TGTGCCAGCAGTTACACTAGCGGGACCTACGAGCAGTACTTC. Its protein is CASSYTSGTYEQYF.

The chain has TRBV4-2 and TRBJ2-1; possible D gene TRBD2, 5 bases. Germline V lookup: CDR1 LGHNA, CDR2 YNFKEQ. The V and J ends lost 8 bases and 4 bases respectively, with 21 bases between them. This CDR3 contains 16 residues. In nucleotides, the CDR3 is TGTGCCAGCGGCCCTCGGCCCCCCGGAGGATACAATGAGCAGTTCTTC. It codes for CASGPRPPGGYNEQFF.

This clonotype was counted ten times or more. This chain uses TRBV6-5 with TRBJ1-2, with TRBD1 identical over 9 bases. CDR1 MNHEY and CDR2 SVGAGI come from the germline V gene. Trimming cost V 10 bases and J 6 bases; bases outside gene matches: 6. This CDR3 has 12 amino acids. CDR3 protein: CATRGTGNGYTF. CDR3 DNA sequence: TGTGCCACCCGGGGGACAGGGAATGGCTACACCTTC.

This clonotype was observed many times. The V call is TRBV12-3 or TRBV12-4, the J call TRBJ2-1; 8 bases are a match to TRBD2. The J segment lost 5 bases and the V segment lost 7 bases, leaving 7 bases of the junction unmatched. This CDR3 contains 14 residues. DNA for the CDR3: TGTGCCAGCACCCCAGCGGGAGCCCACAATGAGCAGTTCTTC. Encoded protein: CASTPAGAHNEQFF.

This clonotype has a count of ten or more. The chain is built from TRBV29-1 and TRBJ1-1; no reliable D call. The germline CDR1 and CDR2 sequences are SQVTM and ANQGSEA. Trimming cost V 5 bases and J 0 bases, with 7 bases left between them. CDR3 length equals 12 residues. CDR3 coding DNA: TGCAGCGTTAGGGTTATGAACACTGAAGCTTTCTTT. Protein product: CSVRVMNTEAFF.

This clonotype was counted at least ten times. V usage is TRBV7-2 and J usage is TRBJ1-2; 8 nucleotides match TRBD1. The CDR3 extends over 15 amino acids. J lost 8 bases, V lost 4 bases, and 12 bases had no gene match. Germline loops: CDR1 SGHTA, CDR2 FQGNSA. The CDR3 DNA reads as TGTGCCAGCAGCTCCCTGACAGGGGAATTTTACGGCTACACCTTC. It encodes CASSSLTGEFYGYTF. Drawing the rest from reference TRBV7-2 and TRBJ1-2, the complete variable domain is GAGVSQSPSNKVTEKGKDVELRCDPISGHTALYWYRQSLGQGLEFLIYFQGNSAPDKSGLPSDRFSAERTGGSVSTLTIQRTQQEDSAVYLCASSSLTGEFYGYTFGSGTRLTVV.

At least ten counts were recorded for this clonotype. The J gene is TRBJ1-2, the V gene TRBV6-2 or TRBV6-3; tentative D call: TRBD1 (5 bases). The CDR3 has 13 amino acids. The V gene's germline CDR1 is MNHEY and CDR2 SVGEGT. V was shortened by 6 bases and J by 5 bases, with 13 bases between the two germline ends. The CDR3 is CASSLQVRYGYTF. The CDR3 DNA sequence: TGTGCCAGCAGCCTACAGGTCCGGTATGGCTACACCTTC.

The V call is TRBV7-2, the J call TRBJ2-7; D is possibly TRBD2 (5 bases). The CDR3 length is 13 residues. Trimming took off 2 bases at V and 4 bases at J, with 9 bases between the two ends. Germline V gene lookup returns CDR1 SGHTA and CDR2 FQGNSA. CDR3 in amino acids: CASSLSWEYEQYF. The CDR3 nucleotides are TGTGCCAGCAGCTTAAGTTGGGAGTACGAGCAGTACTTC.